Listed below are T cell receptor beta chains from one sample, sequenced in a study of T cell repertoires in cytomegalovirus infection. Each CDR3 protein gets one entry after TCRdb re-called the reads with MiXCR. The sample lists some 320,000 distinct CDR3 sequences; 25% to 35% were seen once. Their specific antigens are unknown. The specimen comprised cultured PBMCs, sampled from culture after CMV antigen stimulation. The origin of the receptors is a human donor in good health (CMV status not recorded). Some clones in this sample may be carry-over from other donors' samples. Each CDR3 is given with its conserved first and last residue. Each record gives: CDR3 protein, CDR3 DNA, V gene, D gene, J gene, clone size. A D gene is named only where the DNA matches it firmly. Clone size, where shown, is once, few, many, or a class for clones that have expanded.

CDR3: CASSPLAGMLSYEQYF; DNA: TGTGCCAGCAGTCCCTTGGCAGGCATGCTATCCTACGAGCAGTACTTC; V: TRBV27; D: .; J: TRBJ2-7; size: .
CDR3: CASSATGVLQETQYF; DNA: TGTGCCAGCAGCGCGACAGGGGTCCTCCAAGAGACCCAGTACTTC; V: TRBV11-2; D: TRBD1; J: TRBJ2-5; size: .
CDR3: CASSVGQGTSYGYTF; DNA: TGTGCCAGCAGCGTCGGACAGGGGACCTCCTATGGCTACACCTTC; V: TRBV2; D: TRBD1; J: TRBJ1-2; size: .
CDR3: CASSPGGIGASYNEQFF; DNA: TGTGCCAGTAGTCCCGGGGGGATTGGGGCCTCTTACAATGAGCAGTTCTTC; V: TRBV19; D: TRBD2; J: TRBJ2-1; size: .
CDR3: CAWSPGLAGGTDTQYF; DNA: TGTGCCTGGTCCCCGGGACTAGCGGGGGGCACAGATACGCAGTATTTT; V: TRBV30; D: TRBD2; J: TRBJ2-3; size: .
CDR3: CSAREHRETRGKTQYF; DNA: TGCAGTGCTAGAGAACACCGGGAGACGAGAGGAAAGACCCAGTACTTC; V: TRBV20-1; D: .; J: TRBJ2-5; size: .
CDR3: CASSRSSRGGYEQYF; DNA: TGTGCCAGCAGTCGTTCGAGCAGGGGAGGATACGAGCAGTACTTC; V: TRBV6-1; D: .; J: TRBJ2-7; size: .
CDR3: CATSDGLSGNTIYF; DNA: TGTGCCACCAGCGACGGGCTCTCTGGAAACACCATATATTTT; V: TRBV24-1; D: .; J: TRBJ1-3; size: few
CDR3: CASSITTVLENEQFF; DNA: TGTGCCAGCAGTATAACGACAGTGTTGGAGAATGAGCAGTTCTTC; V: TRBV12-3/TRBV12-4; D: .; J: TRBJ2-1; size: once
CDR3: CSARLSGRGDQPQHF; DNA: TGCAGTGCTAGACTTTCAGGACGAGGAGATCAGCCCCAGCATTTT; V: TRBV20-1; D: .; J: TRBJ1-5; size: few
CDR3: CASSKGKMLYNEQFF; DNA: TGTGCCAGCAGTAAGGGGAAAATGCTCTACAATGAGCAGTTCTTC; V: TRBV6-5; D: .; J: TRBJ2-1; size: .
CDR3: CASSSSRRGVGPMNTEAFF; DNA: TGTGCCAGCAGTTCATCACGCAGGGGTGTGGGCCCTATGAACACTGAAGCTTTCTTT; V: TRBV12-3/TRBV12-4; D: .; J: TRBJ1-1; size: few
CDR3: CASRRDTTMNTEAFF; DNA: TGTGCCAGCAGGCGGGATACAACTATGAACACTGAAGCTTTCTTT; V: TRBV5-4; D: .; J: TRBJ1-1; size: .
CDR3: CASSLADAGGTDTQYF; DNA: TGTGCCAGCAGCTTAGCCGACGCGGGGGGCACAGATACGCAGTATTTT; V: TRBV7-9; D: TRBD2; J: TRBJ2-3; size: .
CDR3: CSVEFTGGIYGYTF; DNA: TGCAGCGTTGAATTTACAGGGGGCATCTATGGCTACACCTTC; V: TRBV29-1; D: TRBD1; J: TRBJ1-2; size: .
CDR3: CAIRRSSYEQYF; DNA: TGTGCCATCAGGCGGAGCTCCTACGAGCAGTACTTC; V: TRBV10-3; D: .; J: TRBJ2-7; size: .
CDR3: CASSVAPGGHTGELFF; DNA: TGTGCCAGCAGCGTAGCCCCGGGAGGGCACACCGGGGAGCTGTTTTTT; V: TRBV9; D: TRBD2; J: TRBJ2-2; size: .
CDR3: CATSREKSSYNEQFF; DNA: TGTGCCACCAGCAGAGAGAAGAGCTCCTACAATGAGCAGTTCTTC; V: TRBV15; D: .; J: TRBJ2-1; size: few
CDR3: CASRPGLAGVGGELFF; DNA: TGTGCCAGCAGGCCGGGGCTAGCGGGAGTCGGCGGGGAGCTGTTTTTT; V: TRBV7-3; D: TRBD2; J: TRBJ2-2; size: few
CDR3: CASSPGTGPNTEAFF; DNA: TGTGCCAGCAGTCCCGGGACAGGCCCAAACACTGAAGCTTTCTTT; V: TRBV28; D: TRBD1; J: TRBJ1-1; size: few
CDR3: CASSQVGGSLKNIQYF; DNA: TGTGCCAGCAGCCAAGTGGGGGGTTCGCTCAAAAACATTCAGTACTTC; V: TRBV7-9; D: .; J: TRBJ2-4; size: few
CDR3: CASGLGNTEAFF; DNA: TGTGCTAGTGGTTTGGGAAACACTGAAGCTTTCTTT; V: TRBV12-5; D: .; J: TRBJ1-1; size: .
CDR3: CASSQGGSVAEQYF; DNA: TGTGCCAGCAGCCAGGGTGGGTCCGTCGCCGAGCAGTACTTC; V: TRBV7-2; D: .; J: TRBJ2-7; size: few
CDR3: CSATGGSFYEQYF; DNA: TGCAGCGCTACCGGGGGTTCTTTCTACGAGCAGTACTTC; V: TRBV29-1; D: .; J: TRBJ2-7; size: .
CDR3: CASSLSYRGTEAFF; DNA: TGCGCCAGCAGTCTAAGTTACCGGGGCACTGAAGCTTTCTTT; V: TRBV10-2; D: .; J: TRBJ1-1; size: few
CDR3: CASSLESRYEQYF; DNA: TGTGCCAGCAGCTTAGAGTCCAGATACGAGCAGTACTTC; V: TRBV7-8; D: .; J: TRBJ2-7; size: many
CDR3: CASNSWGRNTEAFF; DNA: TGTGCCAGCAATTCATGGGGGCGGAACACTGAAGCTTTCTTT; V: TRBV2; D: .; J: TRBJ1-1; size: .
CDR3: CASSLAGQGDYGYTF; DNA: TGTGCCAGCAGCTTAGCGGGGCAGGGGGACTATGGCTACACCTTC; V: TRBV7-6; D: TRBD1; J: TRBJ1-2; size: few
CDR3: CASSRVGQGGQPQHF; DNA: TGTGCCAGCAGTCGGGTAGGACAGGGAGGACAGCCCCAGCATTTT; V: TRBV6-1; D: TRBD1; J: TRBJ1-5; size: many